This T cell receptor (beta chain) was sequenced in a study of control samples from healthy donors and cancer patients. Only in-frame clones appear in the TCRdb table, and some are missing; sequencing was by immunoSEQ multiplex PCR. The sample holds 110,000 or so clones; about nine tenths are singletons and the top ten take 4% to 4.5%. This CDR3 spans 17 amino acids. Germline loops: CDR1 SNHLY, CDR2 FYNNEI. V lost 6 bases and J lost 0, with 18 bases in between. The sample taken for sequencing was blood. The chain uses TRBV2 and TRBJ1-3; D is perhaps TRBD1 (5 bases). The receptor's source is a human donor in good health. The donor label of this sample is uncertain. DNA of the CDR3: TGTGCCAGCAGGACCGGGACGGACCTTTTCTCTGGAAACACCATATATTTT. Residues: CASRTGTDLFSGNTIYF.